The rows below give T cell receptor beta chains drawn from one sample of a study of Ad26.COV2.S vaccination and SARS-CoV-2 variants. Sequencing was performed with immunoSEQ multiplex PCR; in TCRdb, only in-frame clones are kept and a portion is missing. Of hundreds of thousands of clones listed, 75% to 95% were seen once; the top ten hold more than 9%. Source: peripheral blood, taken in a trial of Ad26.COV2.S vaccine versus placebo. Receptors were obtained from a person aged 18-60 years who received the Ad26.COV2.S COVID-19 vaccine or a placebo. Each CDR3 is given without its conserved first and last residue. The order of the fields is V gene, clone size, J gene, CDR3 protein. The size entry is marked missing in some rows and otherwise reads once, few, many or a size class.

>TRBV19|-|TRBJ1-3
ASSVLQGPGNTIY
>TRBV2|-|TRBJ2-7
ASSQGLAGVYEQY
>TRBV19|-|TRBJ1-2
ASSIEQGAQGYT
>TRBV7-2|-|TRBJ1-5
ASTPSGNQPQH
>TRBV7-3|few|TRBJ2-3
ASSLGPQDTQY
>TRBV6-6|once|TRBJ2-2
ASSRSLGAGSSNTGELF
>TRBV7-2|-|TRBJ2-5
ASSSRDIREAQY
>TRBV7-3|-|TRBJ2-2
ASSPLEGPGELF
>TRBV6-4|once|TRBJ2-2
ARVTFTGELF
>TRBV4-3|-|TRBJ1-6
ASSQAPNREGSYNSPLH
>TRBV7-2|-|TRBJ1-6
ATTENSGYNSPLH
>TRBV28|-|TRBJ2-7
ASRDNYEQY
>TRBV5-8|-|TRBJ1-2
ASSLFRGQGALNYGYT
>TRBV4-3|-|TRBJ1-4
ASSQWWGQGGRDEKLF
>TRBV5-4|-|TRBJ2-3
ASSLRLAGGPDTQY
>TRBV29-1|-|TRBJ2-7
SVQSGGSSYEQY
>TRBV29-1|-|TRBJ2-5
SVHVDAEETQY
>TRBV30|-|TRBJ1-5
AWSSTGGPEPQH
>TRBV9|-|TRBJ1-6
ASSKSSSYNSPLH
>TRBV30|-|TRBJ1-4
AWSEGTGNEKLF
>TRBV30|once|TRBJ1-2
AWSDRGGYT
>TRBV7-3|once|TRBJ2-3
ASSLDPGLATDTQY
>TRBV2|few|TRBJ2-7
ASSELAGGVREQY
>TRBV10-3|-|TRBJ2-7
AISTNQGTEQY
>TRBV16|-|TRBJ2-2
ASSRLIDRKTGELF
>TRBV4-3|-|TRBJ2-5
ASSQDYGPRETQY
>TRBV6-5|-|TRBJ1-1
ASSTGRSNTEAF
>TRBV2|-|TRBJ2-7
ASTRQGTYEQY
>TRBV7-2|-|TRBJ2-1
ASSRPGTVGEQF
>TRBV5-6|-|TRBJ2-6
ASGIFSSGANVLT
>TRBV29-1|-|TRBJ2-1
SVRRRLAGDEQF
>TRBV7-9|-|TRBJ2-1
ASSLRGSGFRRDEQF
>TRBV5-1|once|TRBJ2-1
ASGRVPGGNEQF
>TRBV4-3|-|TRBJ1-3
ASSQETGNTIY
>TRBV6-5|-|TRBJ1-6
ASRYTGQGASPLH
>TRBV10-3|-|TRBJ1-2
AISEGEKYGYT
>TRBV24-1|-|TRBJ1-1
ATSDLLLLRAGGMNTEAF
>TRBV25-1|once|TRBJ1-2
ASSEGTGVFGYT
>TRBV7-9|-|TRBJ1-6
ASRGDSYNSPLH
>TRBV27|-|TRBJ2-7
ASSPQAGDWVYEQY
>TRBV6-2/TRBV6-3|-|TRBJ1-1
ASSSAGAGTLNTEAF
>TRBV19|-|TRBJ2-1
ASSMIGAHARNNEQF
>TRBV5-4|once|TRBJ2-5
ASSLGGQQETQY
>TRBV5-8|-|TRBJ1-5
ASSQGRANQPQH
>TRBV6-1|-|TRBJ2-1
ASSVLAGGRGDEQF